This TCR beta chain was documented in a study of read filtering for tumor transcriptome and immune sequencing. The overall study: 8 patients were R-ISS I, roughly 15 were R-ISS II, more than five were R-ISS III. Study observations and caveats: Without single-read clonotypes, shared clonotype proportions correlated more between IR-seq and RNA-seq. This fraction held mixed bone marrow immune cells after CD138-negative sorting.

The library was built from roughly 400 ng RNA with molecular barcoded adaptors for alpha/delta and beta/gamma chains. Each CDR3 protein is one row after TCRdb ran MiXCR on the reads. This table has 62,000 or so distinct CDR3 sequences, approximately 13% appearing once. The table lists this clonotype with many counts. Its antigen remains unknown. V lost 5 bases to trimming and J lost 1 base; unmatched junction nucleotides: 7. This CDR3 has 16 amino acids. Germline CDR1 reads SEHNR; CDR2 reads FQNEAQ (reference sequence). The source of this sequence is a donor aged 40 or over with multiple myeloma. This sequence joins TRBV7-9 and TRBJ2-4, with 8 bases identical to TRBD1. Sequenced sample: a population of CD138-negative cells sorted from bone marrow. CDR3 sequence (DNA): TGTGCCAGCAGCCCCAGGACAGGGAGGGCCAAAAACATTCAGTACTTC. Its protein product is CASSPRTGRAKNIQYF.